Listed here are 6 T cell receptor beta chains from one sample, sequenced in a study of T cell repertoires in cytomegalovirus infection. TCRdb called the reads again in MiXCR, with one record for every CDR3 protein. The top ten clones hold around 8.6% of a sample with about 360,000 distinct CDR3 sequences, about a sixth of them seen once. Material: PBMCs. The source is a human donor in good health (CMV status not recorded). Some clones in this sample may be carry-over from other donors' samples.

The chain links TRBV12-3 or TRBV12-4 to TRBJ2-1, with D possibly matching TRBD2 (6 bases). V was cut by 2 bases and J by 6 bases, with 26 bases left in between. This CDR3 is 19 amino acids long. The CDR3 spells CASSLLGLARWGSLNEQFF. The CDR3 nucleotides read TGTGCCAGCAGTTTATTGGGTCTAGCGAGGTGGGGGAGTCTCAATGAGCAGTTCTTC.

The rearrangement joins TRBV10-3 to TRBJ2-5; D not certain. This CDR3 has 12 amino acids. The germline CDR1 and CDR2 sequences are ENHRY and SYGVKD. With 11 bases removed from V and 2 bases from J, the gap between germline ends came to 12 bases. In nucleotides, the CDR3 is TGTGCCCACGCGGCACAGCAAGAGACCCAGTACTTC. Encoded protein: CAHAAQQETQYF.

The CDR3 coding sequence is TGTGCCAGCAGTGAAGCGGCAGGGAGTGAAGCTTTCTTT. It is translated as CASSEAAGSEAFF. V and J are TRBV2 and TRBJ1-1; maybe TRBD1 (5 bases). Trimming stripped 0 bases from V and 7 bases from J, with 9 bases between. The CDR3 consists of 13 residues. Germline CDR1 SNHLY, CDR2 FYNNEI.

V usage is TRBV7-9 and J usage is TRBJ2-5, with no clear D. Trimming stripped 2 bases from V and 3 bases from J, with 10 bases between. The CDR3 totals 14 residues. Germline CDR1 reads SEHNR; CDR2 reads FQNEAQ (reference sequence). The CDR3 sequence is CASSLRNTEETQYF. The CDR3 DNA sequence: TGTGCCAGCAGCTTAAGGAACACTGAAGAGACCCAGTACTTC.

This sequence joins TRBV6-5 and TRBJ1-5; D is uncertain. The CDR3 loop spans 13 amino acids. CDR1 is MNHEY, CDR2 SVGAGI, per germline. The V end was cut by 0 bases, the J end by 9 bases, with 9 bases between. The DNA for the CDR3 is TGTGCCAGCAGTTACTCTAGGCGGGGGCCCCAGCATTTT. Translated, it gives CASSYSRRGPQHF.

This clonotype was recorded many times. The chain links TRBV7-2 to TRBJ2-3; possibly TRBD2 for D (7 bases). This CDR3 has 13 amino acids. CDR1 and CDR2 (germline): SGHTA, FQGNSA. Trimming shortened V by 10 bases and J by 4 bases, and 15 bases separated the two germline ends. The CDR3 DNA follows: TGTGCCACCTGTCTGGGGGGGCCAGATACGCAGTATTTT. Protein sequence: CATCLGGPDTQYF.